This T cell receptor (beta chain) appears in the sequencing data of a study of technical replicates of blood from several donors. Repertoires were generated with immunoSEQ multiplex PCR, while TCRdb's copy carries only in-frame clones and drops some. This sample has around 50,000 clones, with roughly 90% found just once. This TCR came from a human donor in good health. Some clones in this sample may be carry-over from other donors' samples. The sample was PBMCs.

The CDR3 DNA follows: TGTGCCAGCGATCTAGCGGGGGCTAACACAGATACGCAGTATTTT. This gives the protein CASDLAGANTDTQYF. The chain joins TRBV6-4 to TRBJ2-3, with 10 nucleotides matching TRBD2. The CDR3 totals 15 residues. Trimming cost V 8 bases and J 2 bases; bases outside gene matches: 7. Germline V gene data show CDR1 as MRHNA and CDR2 as SNTAGT.